This TCR beta chain was observed in a study of CD8 T cells in ankylosing spondylitis. Findings and limits, study-wide: In the blood and synovial fluid of reactive arthritis, some motif variants had been previously reported. From matched ankylosing spondylitis synovial fluid, disease-linked clones were reportedly recovered at significantly enriched levels. Ankylosing spondylitis blood appeared to be characterized by a TCR beta motif of eight highly homologous variants.

The CDR3 length is 11 residues. The V gene's germline CDR1 is SNHLY and CDR2 FYNNEI. Trimming took 3 bases from V and 6 from J, leaving 6 bases between them. Regarding this clonotype: What it binds is not known.

Each TCR beta library was made by quantitative 5'-RACE that incorporated molecular barcodes. MiXCR was run by TCRdb on the 5' RACE reads, yielding one entry per CDR3 protein. In the table there are approximately 220,000 distinct CDR3 sequences, about 16% of which are singletons. Sequencing input: blood, either unsorted or a sorted T cell fraction (not recorded which). This clonotype originated in a male donor with ankylosing spondylitis. The chain couples TRBV2 to TRBJ2-7, with D uncertain. The CDR3 nucleotides are TGTGCCAGCAGTGAGGGTGGCGAGCAGTACTTC. This translates into CASSEGGEQYF.